The 27 T cell receptor beta chains below come from one sample, sequenced in a study of shared clonotypes between healthy human individuals. Assay used: immunoSEQ multiplex PCR; TCRdb lists only in-frame clones, some missing. The table records 2 million to 2.5 million clones, about nine tenths of them present only once. The sequenced sample consisted of naive CD4+ T cells from PBMCs. Subset denoted: CD45RA+ positively selected. These receptors were obtained from a man younger than 30 in good health. Some clones in this sample may be carry-over from other donors' samples.

The rearrangement uses TRBV28 and TRBJ1-2; D ambiguous. Germline loops: CDR1 MDHEN, CDR2 SYDVKM. This CDR3 has 17 residues. Deletions cut 5 bases from V and 5 bases from J, with 24 bases between. CDR3: CASSPALEAISQYGYTF. For the CDR3, the DNA is TGTGCCAGCAGTCCCGCTCTTGAAGCCATTTCCCAATATGGCTACACCTTC.

The chain has TRBV5-1 and TRBJ1-1; D is uncertain. The germline gives CDR1 SGHRS, CDR2 YFSETQ. V lost 2 bases to trimming and J lost 2 bases, with 10 bases between them. This CDR3 region has 14 residues. Written as DNA, the CDR3 is TGCGCCAGCAGCTTCGAAGGGTTCAACACTGAAGCTTTCTTT. Amino acid sequence: CASSFEGFNTEAFF. Supplemented by reference TRBV5-1 and TRBJ1-1, the full variable domain reads KAGVTQTPRYLIKTRGQQVTLSCSPISGHRSVSWYQQTPGQGLQFLFEYFSETQRNKGNFPGRFSGRQFSNSRSEMNVSTLELGDSALYLCASSFEGFNTEAFFGQGTRLTVV.

The V gene is TRBV5-1, the J gene TRBJ1-4, with D unclear. V shed 1 base and J shed 0 bases, with 7 bases lying between them. Germline V gene data show CDR1 as SGHRS and CDR2 as YFSETQ. The CDR3 totals 15 residues. The CDR3 coding sequence is TGCGCCAGCAGCTTGATTGGGCCAACTAATGAAAAACTGTTTTTT. It specifies CASSLIGPTNEKLFF.

The CDR3 DNA reads TGCAGCGTCAACTGGGGGACTAGCGGGAGCTACGAGCAGTACTTC. Translated, it gives CSVNWGTSGSYEQYF. The V and J genes are TRBV29-1 and TRBJ2-7, with 14 bases that match TRBD2. The CDR3 sequence is 15 residues long. Germline values: CDR1 SQVTM, CDR2 ANQGSEA. V dropped 6 bases and J dropped 3; count of bases not matched to a gene: 7.

The chain joins TRBV4-1 to TRBJ1-2; D gene uncertain. Trimming removed 1 base from V and 0 bases from J, with 12 bases in between. The CDR3 loop spans 16 amino acids. The germline gives CDR1 MGHRA, CDR2 YSYEKL. The CDR3 DNA reads TGCGCCAGCAGCCAAGTAGCCGGGCCGACTAACTATGGCTACACCTTC. It translates to CASSQVAGPTNYGYTF.

The count of this clone is one. V and J are TRBV27 and TRBJ2-7; D is unresolved. CDR3 length: 13 residues. Per germline, CDR1 MNHEY and CDR2 SMNVEV (reference sequence). Trimming took 8 bases from V and 5 from J, leaving 16 bases between them. The chain's CDR3 is CASGIRRLDEQYF. CDR3 DNA: TGTGCCAGCGGGATTAGGCGCCTGGACGAGCAGTACTTC.

This clone was seen a handful of times. The rearrangement joins TRBV6-1 to TRBJ2-5; D unresolved. V was shortened by 5 bases and J by 7 bases, with 11 bases between the two germline ends. Germline CDR1 is MNHNS and CDR2 is SASEGT. The CDR3 has 12 residues. The chain's CDR3 is CASSLAFGTQYF. In DNA form, the CDR3 reads TGTGCCAGCAGTCTGGCGTTTGGGACCCAGTACTTC.

The chain uses TRBV29-1 and TRBJ2-5, with 9 nucleotides matching TRBD2. This CDR3 has 14 residues. The ends lost 3 bases at V and 5 bases at J; junction bases unmatched: 7. Germline assignment: CDR1 SQVTM and CDR2 ANQGSEA. Here the CDR3 DNA reads TGCAGCGTTGAGGCGGGAGGGCCAACGGAGACCCAGTACTTC. The encoded protein is CSVEAGGPTETQYF. The full variable domain, with the rest looked up from reference TRBV29-1 and TRBJ2-5, is SAVISQKPSRDICQRGTSLTIQCQVDSQVTMMFWYRQQPGQSLTLIATANQGSEATYESGFVIDKFPISRPNLTFSTLTVSNMSPEDSSIYLCSVEAGGPTETQYFGPGTRLLVL.

The rearrangement links TRBV5-6 to TRBJ2-5, with TRBD1 identical over 8 bases. The CDR3 runs to 15 residues. V trimming: 0 bases; J trimming: 1 base; junction bases outside the gene matches: 2. The germline V gene encodes CDR1 SGHDT and CDR2 YYEEEE. CDR3 sequence reads: CASSLARGRQETQYF. The CDR3 DNA reads as TGTGCCAGCAGCTTGGCCAGGGGGCGCCAAGAGACCCAGTACTTC.

Details on this clone: It may be a read error: a sequence one base away is much more abundant. Distinct nucleotide sequences in the sample also encode this CDR3. This sequence joins TRBV18 and TRBJ2-3; D not certain. The CDR3 sequence is 13 residues long. The V end lost 1 base, the J end lost 3 bases, and 5 bases lay between the germline ends. Germline V lookup: CDR1 KGHSH, CDR2 LQKENI. The CDR3 DNA reads as TGTGCCAGCTCACCACTTAAGACAGATACGCAGTATTTT. This sequence encodes CASSPLKTDTQYF.

For this clone: The same CDR3 can be traced to other DNA sequences in this sample. This chain joins TRBV7-3 and TRBJ2-2, with D possibly being TRBD2 (5 bases). This CDR3 is 14 amino acids long. With 2 bases removed from V and 4 bases from J, the gap between germline ends came to 8 bases. CDR1 is SGHTA, CDR2 FQGTGA, per germline. The DNA for the CDR3 is TGTGCCAGCAGCTTAGGACTGACCACCGGGGAGCTGTTTTTT. Translating it yields CASSLGLTTGELFF.

The chain joins TRBV18 to TRBJ2-5, with TRBD1 matching over 9 bases. Near its end, the DNA agrees better with TRBJ2-7, so the J call may be wrong. The CDR3 is 15 residues long. Germline CDR1 is KGHSH and CDR2 is LQKENI. The DNA for the CDR3 is TGTGCCAGCTCACCCGGGACAGGGTCTCCCTACGAGCAGTACTTC. It yields the protein CASSPGTGSPYEQYF.

The chain joins TRBV29-1 to TRBJ2-7; unclear D gene. The CDR3 runs 14 residues. Germline lookup yields CDR1 SQVTM and CDR2 ANQGSEA. Trimming removed 3 bases at V and 11 bases at J, with 23 bases between. CDR3 residues: CSVELVHSSVVKYF. CDR3 nucleotide sequence: TGCAGCGTTGAGCTAGTTCACTCCTCCGTTGTGAAGTACTTC.

This clone was found a few times. The same CDR3 is also encoded by other DNA sequences in this sample. This chain uses TRBV19 with TRBJ1-1; the D is unclear. In germline, CDR1 is LNHDA, CDR2 SQIVND (reference sequence). The CDR3 spans 14 residues. Trimming took 2 bases from V and 1 from J, leaving 8 bases between them. CDR3 bases: TGTGCCAGTAGTATACGGGATGGGAACACTGAAGCTTTCTTT. It codes for CASSIRDGNTEAFF.

In regard to this clone: In the same sample, other DNA sequences code for this CDR3. This rearrangement joins TRBV7-2 to TRBJ1-5, with 7 bases that match TRBD1. CDR1 is SGHTA, CDR2 FQGNSA, per germline. The CDR3 contains 15 residues. Unmatched junction bases numbered 3, after V lost 2 bases and J lost 2 bases. This chain's CDR3 is CASSLRQGGNQPQHF. The CDR3 nucleotides read TGTGCCAGCAGCTTACGACAGGGCGGCAATCAGCCCCAGCATTTT.

The CDR3 protein is CSVEIRGGPSSTDTQYF. The CDR3 DNA follows: TGCAGCGTAGAGATACGGGGGGGGCCCTCTAGCACAGATACGCAGTATTTT. The chain is built from TRBV29-1 and TRBJ2-3; 8 nucleotides agree with TRBD2. The trim removed 6 bases at V and 0 bases at J, leaving 14 bases unmatched. In germline, CDR1 is SQVTM, CDR2 ANQGSEA. This CDR3 is built from 17 residues.

The chain links TRBV6-4 to TRBJ1-1; the D is unclear. From germline, CDR1 is MRHNA and CDR2 SNTAGT. V gave up 4 bases and J gave up 1 base, with 7 bases separating them. CDR3 length equals 13 residues. CDR3 amino acids: CASSARTNTEAFF. CDR3 sequence (DNA): TGTGCCAGCAGTGCACGGACGAACACTGAAGCTTTCTTT.

For this clone: The sample holds other DNA sequences that translate to the same CDR3. The chain couples TRBV7-3 to TRBJ1-1; perhaps TRBD1 as D (5 bases). Between the trimmed V and J ends, which lost 3 bases and 1 base, there was a span of 9 bases. Germline values: CDR1 SGHTA, CDR2 FQGTGA. This CDR3 contains 14 residues. CDR3 nucleotide sequence: TGTGCCAGCAGCTTGGGCAGGGAGAACACTGAAGCTTTCTTT. It yields the protein CASSLGRENTEAFF.

This rearrangement joins TRBV19 to TRBJ1-5; 8 positions match TRBD1. V dropped 6 bases and J dropped 0; count of bases not matched to a gene: 10. Looked up from germline, CDR1 is LNHDA and CDR2 is SQIVND (reference sequence). This CDR3 region has 17 residues. The DNA of the CDR3 is TGTGCCAGTAGCGGGACAGGCGTACTATATAGCAATCAGCCCCAGCATTTT. Translating gives CASSGTGVLYSNQPQHF.

The chain carries TRBV4-3 and TRBJ2-7, with 8 bases identical to TRBD1. The V gene's germline CDR1 is LGHNA and CDR2 YSLEER. With 8 bases clipped from V and 5 bases from J, the junction kept 5 bases outside the gene matches. This CDR3 has 12 amino acids. CDR3 bases: TGCGCCAGCGGTGGCAGGGGGCACGAGCAGTACTTC. Translating it yields CASGGRGHEQYF.

With regard to this clone: The sample contains more than one DNA sequence encoding this CDR3. CDR3 DNA sequence: TGTGCCAGCAGCCCGCCGGGAGCGAACACTGAAGCTTTCTTT. This gives the protein CASSPPGANTEAFF. The rearrangement uses TRBV7-3 and TRBJ1-1; D not certain. Germline V lookup: CDR1 SGHTA, CDR2 FQGTGA. Trimming left V 5 bases short and J 1 base short, with 11 bases between. The CDR3 covers 14 residues.

This clone appeared a single time. The V and J genes are TRBV28 and TRBJ1-2; 8 bases match TRBD1. The CDR3 spans 16 residues. Germline V lookup: CDR1 MDHEN, CDR2 SYDVKM. The V segment lost 6 bases and the J segment 8 bases; nucleotides outside the gene matches: 17. The CDR3 DNA follows: TGTGCCAGCAGGAGTAGTGGACAGGGTGTGGTTTTAGGCTACACCTTC. Its protein product is CASRSSGQGVVLGYTF.

This clone was picked up one time. This rearrangement joins TRBV27 to TRBJ1-1; possible D gene TRBD1, 6 bases. The V gene lost 6 bases and the J gene lost 1 base, with 15 bases spanning the gap. The CDR3 is 15 amino acids. In germline, CDR1 is MNHEY, CDR2 SMNVEV (reference sequence). CDR3 DNA sequence: TGTGCCAGCAGCCGCACCCGGGACAAGAACACTGAAGCTTTCTTT. Translation: CASSRTRDKNTEAFF.

This chain connects TRBV25-1 to TRBJ2-3; TRBD2 matches at 13 bases. CDR3 length equals 14 residues. Germline values: CDR1 MGHDK, CDR2 SYGVNS. The ends lost 8 bases at V and 4 bases at J; junction bases unmatched: 3. This chain's CDR3 is CASETSGRPDTQYF. CDR3 nucleotides: TGTGCCAGCGAGACTAGCGGGAGGCCAGATACGCAGTATTTT.

The V gene is TRBV29-1, the J gene TRBJ1-1; a weak D match, TRBD1 (5 bases). Germline assignment: CDR1 SQVTM and CDR2 ANQGSEA. With 5 bases removed from V and 3 bases from J, the gap between germline ends came to 13 bases. The CDR3 consists of 13 residues. The CDR3 protein is CSVLRVMDTEAFF. The CDR3, as DNA: TGCAGCGTTCTCAGGGTGATGGACACTGAAGCTTTCTTT.

The count of this clone is one. The chain carries TRBV7-9 and TRBJ1-4; D gene uncertain. There are 15 residues in the CDR3. The germline V and J ends were trimmed by 5 bases and 5 bases, with 15 bases remaining between them. Germline V gene sequence: CDR1 SEHNR, CDR2 FQNEAQ (reference sequence). CDR3 sequence: CASSALRSGNEKLFF. The CDR3 bases are TGTGCCAGCAGCGCTCTGAGGAGCGGGAATGAAAAACTGTTTTTT.

This clone has only a few counts. The sample holds other DNA sequences that translate to the same CDR3. J is TRBJ1-5 and V is TRBV28; possibly TRBD1 for D (6 bases). V gave up 6 bases and J gave up 7 bases, with 10 bases separating them. CDR3 length equals 12 residues. CDR1 and CDR2 (germline): MDHEN, SYDVKM. CDR3 amino acids: CASSLRGQPQHF. Here the CDR3 DNA reads TGTGCCAGCAGCCTCAGGGGCCAGCCCCAGCATTTT.